The entry that follows covers one T cell receptor beta chain sequence. Its cognate antigen is unknown. The protocol was immunoSEQ multiplex PCR, while the TCRdb copy is restricted to in-frame clones and leaves out a portion. The sample has about 88,000 clones; less than 90% are singletons. These data are taken from a study of cytomegalovirus exposure and HLA in healthy donors. Across the study: The approximately 680 first-cohort repertoires and the 95 to 150 validation repertoires shared the same platform, a later analysis reported.

Study-level results: Some TCR beta chains (roughly 160 of them) were listed as cytomegalovirus-associated. High specificity and sensitivity for cytomegalovirus status were reported for the classifier.

Trimming stripped 0 bases from V and 2 bases from J, with 8 bases between. Germline lookup yields CDR1 LGHNA and CDR2 YSLEER. The CDR3 has 14 amino acids. The sample was PBMCs. The TCR comes from a woman aged 18-30 years in good health and CMV-seropositive. The rearrangement uses TRBV4-3 and TRBJ2-7; D is unclear. CDR3 bases: TGCGCCAGCAGCCAAGATCTGGCAGCCTACGAGCAGTACTTC. Amino acids: CASSQDLAAYEQYF.